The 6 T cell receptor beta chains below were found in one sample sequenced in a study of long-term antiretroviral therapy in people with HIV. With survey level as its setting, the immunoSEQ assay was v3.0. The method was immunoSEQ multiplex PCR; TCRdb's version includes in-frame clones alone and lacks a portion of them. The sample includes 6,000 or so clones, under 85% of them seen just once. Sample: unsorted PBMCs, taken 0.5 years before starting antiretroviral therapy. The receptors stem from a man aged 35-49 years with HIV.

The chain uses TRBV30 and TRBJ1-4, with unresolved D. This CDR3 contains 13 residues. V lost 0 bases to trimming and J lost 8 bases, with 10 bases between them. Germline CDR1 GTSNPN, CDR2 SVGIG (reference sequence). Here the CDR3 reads CAWSVVAGEKLFF. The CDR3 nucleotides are TGTGCCTGGAGTGTCGTGGCTGGGGAAAAACTGTTTTTT.

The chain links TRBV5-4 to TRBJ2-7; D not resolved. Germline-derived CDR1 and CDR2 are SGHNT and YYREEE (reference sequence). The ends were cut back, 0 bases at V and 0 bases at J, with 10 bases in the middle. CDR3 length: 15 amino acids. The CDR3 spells CASSLAGPRSYEQYF. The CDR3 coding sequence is TGTGCCAGCAGCTTGGCCGGCCCTCGCTCCTACGAGCAGTACTTC. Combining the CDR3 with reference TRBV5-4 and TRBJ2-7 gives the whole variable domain ETGVTQSPTHLIKTRGQQVTLRCSSQSGHNTVSWYQQALGQGPQFIFQYYREEENGRGNFPPRFSGLQFPNYSSELNVNALELDDSALYLCASSLAGPRSYEQYFGPGTRLTVT.

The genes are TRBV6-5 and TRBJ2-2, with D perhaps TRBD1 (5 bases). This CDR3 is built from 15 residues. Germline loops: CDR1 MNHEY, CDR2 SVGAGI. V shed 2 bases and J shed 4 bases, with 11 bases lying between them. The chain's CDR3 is CASSYVTQGTGELFF. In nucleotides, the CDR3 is TGTGCCAGCAGTTACGTGACTCAGGGCACCGGGGAGCTGTTTTTT.

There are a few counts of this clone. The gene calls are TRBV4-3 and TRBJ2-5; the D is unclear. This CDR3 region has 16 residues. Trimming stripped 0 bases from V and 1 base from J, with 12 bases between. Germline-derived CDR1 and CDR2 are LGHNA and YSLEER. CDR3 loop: CASSQDSSAVQETQYF. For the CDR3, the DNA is TGCGCCAGCAGCCAAGATTCGTCGGCGGTCCAAGAGACCCAGTACTTC.

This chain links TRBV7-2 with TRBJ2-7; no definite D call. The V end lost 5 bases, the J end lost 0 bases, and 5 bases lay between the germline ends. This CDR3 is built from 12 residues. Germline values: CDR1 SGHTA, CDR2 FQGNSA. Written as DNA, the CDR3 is TGTGCCAGCAGCGTCAGCTCCTACGAGCAGTACTTC. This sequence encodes CASSVSSYEQYF.

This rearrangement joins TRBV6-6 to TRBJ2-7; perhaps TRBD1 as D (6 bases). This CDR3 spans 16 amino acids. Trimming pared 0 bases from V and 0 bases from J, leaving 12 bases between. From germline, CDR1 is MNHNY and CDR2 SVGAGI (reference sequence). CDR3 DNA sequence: TGTGCCAGCAGTTACTCCCGACGGGACAACTCCTACGAGCAGTACTTC. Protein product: CASSYSRRDNSYEQYF.